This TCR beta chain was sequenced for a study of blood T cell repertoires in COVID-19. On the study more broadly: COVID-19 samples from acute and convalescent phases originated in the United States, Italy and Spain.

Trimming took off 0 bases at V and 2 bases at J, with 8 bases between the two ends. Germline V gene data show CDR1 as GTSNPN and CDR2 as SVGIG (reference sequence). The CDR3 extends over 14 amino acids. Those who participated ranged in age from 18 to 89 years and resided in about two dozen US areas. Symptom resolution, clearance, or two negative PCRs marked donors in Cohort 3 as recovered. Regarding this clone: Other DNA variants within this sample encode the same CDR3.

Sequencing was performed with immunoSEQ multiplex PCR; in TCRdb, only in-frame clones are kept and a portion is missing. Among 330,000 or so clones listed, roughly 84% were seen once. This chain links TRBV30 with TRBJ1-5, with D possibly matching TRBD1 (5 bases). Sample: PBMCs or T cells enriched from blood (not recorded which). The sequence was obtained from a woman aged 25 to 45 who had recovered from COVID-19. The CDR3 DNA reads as TGTGCCTGGAGTGTCCAGGGCGGCAATCAGCCCCAGCATTTT. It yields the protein CAWSVQGGNQPQHF. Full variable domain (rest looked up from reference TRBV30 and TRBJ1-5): SQTIHQWPATLVQPVGSPLSLECTVEGTSNPNLYWYRQAAGRGLQLLFYSVGIGQISSEVPQNLSASRPQDRQFILSSKKLLLSDSGFYLCAWSVQGGNQPQHFGDGTRLSIL.